This is a list of T cell receptor beta chains from one sample in a study of blood T cells in healthy people across ages. Each CDR3 protein gets one entry after TCRdb re-called the 5' RACE reads with MiXCR. Counted here are hundreds of thousands of distinct CDR3 sequences, 55% to 70% occurring once; the ten biggest clones make up 22%. The sequenced material came from blood. The origin of the receptors is a man aged 30-40 years in good health. Both conserved end residues are part of each CDR3. The D gene is left open where the match is weak. Rows give clone size only sometimes, using once, few, many, or a class for an expanded clone.

>once|18|TRBD2|TRBV14|TRBJ2-1
CASSQFFVTPSGSAEQFF
TGTGCCAGCAGCCAATTCTTCGTAACGCCTAGCGGGAGTGCGGAGCAGTTCTTC
>.|17|TRBD2|TRBV6-1|TRBJ2-7
CASRQGLAGTISYEQYF
TGTGCCAGCAGACAGGGACTAGCGGGGACCATCTCCTACGAGCAGTACTTC
>.|16|TRBD2|TRBV7-7|TRBJ2-3
CASSSGLAGDTDTQYF
TGTGCTAGCAGCTCCGGACTAGCGGGAGATACAGATACGCAGTATTTT
>.|14|.|TRBV28|TRBJ2-7
CAGSLVDGLYEQYF
TGTGCCGGCAGTTTAGTGGACGGGCTTTACGAGCAGTACTTC
>.|12|.|TRBV3-1|TRBJ2-1
CASSQATTEQFF
TGTGCCAGCAGCCAGGCGACCACTGAGCAGTTCTTC
>.|14|.|TRBV3-1|TRBJ2-3
CASSPRDGADTQYF
TGTGCCAGCAGCCCTAGGGATGGGGCAGATACGCAGTATTTT
>.|14|TRBD1|TRBV28|TRBJ2-7
CASSLPYRGYEQYF
TGTGCCAGCAGTTTGCCATACAGGGGCTACGAGCAGTACTTC
>.|15|.|TRBV23-1|TRBJ2-1
CASSQSNQGHNEQFF
TGCGCCAGCAGTCAATCTAATCAGGGGCACAATGAGCAGTTCTTC
>.|11|.|TRBV20-1|TRBJ1-1
CSAPGRPEAFF
TGCAGTGCCCCGGGACGGCCTGAAGCTTTCTTT
>.|17|TRBD2|TRBV7-2|TRBJ2-3
CANSLGLAGVESDTQYF
TGTGCCAACAGCTTAGGACTAGCGGGAGTGGAATCAGATACGCAGTATTTT
>few|13|.|TRBV20-1|TRBJ2-7
CSATLLSPYEQYF
TGCAGTGCTACCCTCCTCTCTCCCTACGAGCAGTACTTC
>few|13|TRBD2|TRBV4-1|TRBJ2-7
CASSQVGGNEQYF
TGCGCCAGCAGCCAAGTGGGAGGGAACGAGCAGTACTTC
>.|14|TRBD2|TRBV11-2|TRBJ2-5
CASSLVDGRKTQYF
TGTGCCAGCAGCTTAGTTGACGGGAGGAAGACCCAGTACTTC
>.|15|.|TRBV6-7|TRBJ2-3
CASSPGWLASDTQYF
TGTGCCAGCAGTCCCGGATGGCTAGCATCGGATACGCAGTATTTT
>.|13|.|TRBV3-1|TRBJ2-5
CASKLTSTETQYF
TGTGCCAGCAAGTTAACTAGCACAGAGACCCAGTACTTC
>many|14|.|TRBV3-1|TRBJ2-5
CASSQDTLSGTQYF
TGTGCCAGCAGCCAAGATACCTTGTCCGGGACCCAGTACTTC
>.|14|.|TRBV10-3|TRBJ2-3
CAIAGTSNTDTQYF
TGTGCCATCGCGGGGACAAGTAACACAGATACGCAGTATTTT
>.|11|TRBD2|TRBV29-1|TRBJ2-7
CSVTSGPRQYF
TGCAGCGTAACTAGCGGGCCTAGGCAGTACTTC
>.|14|TRBD1|TRBV29-1|TRBJ2-7
CSAIPTGRVYEQYF
TGCAGCGCAATCCCGACAGGGCGAGTCTACGAGCAGTACTTC
>.|14|TRBD1|TRBV7-2|TRBJ1-6
CAIPGQTINSPLHF
TGTGCCATCCCGGGACAGACCATTAATTCACCCCTCCACTTT
>.|18|.|TRBV6-2/TRBV6-3|TRBJ1-2
CASSFNRFRNTANYGYTF
TGTGCCAGCAGTTTTAATCGATTCCGGAACACAGCTAACTATGGCTACACCTTC
>.|12|.|TRBV7-9|TRBJ1-4
CASREGREKLFF
TGTGCCAGCAGAGAAGGTCGGGAAAAACTGTTTTTT
>.|15|.|TRBV18|TRBJ2-5
CASSPTLPGRETQYF
TGTGCCAGCTCACCAACCCTCCCGGGGCGAGAGACCCAGTACTTC
>once|14|.|TRBV5-1|TRBJ2-1
CASRQDSAYNEQFF
TGCGCCAGCAGACAGGACAGTGCTTACAATGAGCAGTTCTTC
>.|15|.|TRBV4-3|TRBJ2-7
CASTPGLAKSYEQYF
TGCGCCAGCACACCGGGACTGGCGAAATCCTACGAGCAGTACTTC
>.|15|.|TRBV7-7|TRBJ2-3
CASSLEPASADTQYF
TGTGCTAGCAGCTTAGAGCCGGCTAGTGCAGATACGCAGTATTTT
>.|14|.|TRBV9|TRBJ2-7
CASSVDGRVDEQYF
TGTGCCAGCAGCGTAGACGGCAGGGTCGACGAGCAGTACTTC
>.|14|.|TRBV5-1|TRBJ2-5
CASTSGTSRETQYF
TGCGCCAGCACATCAGGCACCAGTCGAGAGACCCAGTACTTC
>.|12|.|TRBV6-5|TRBJ2-1
CASKSGLDEQFF
TGTGCCAGCAAGTCGGGGCTCGATGAGCAGTTCTTC
>.|14|TRBD2|TRBV2|TRBJ2-2
CASKGRVNTGELFF
TGTGCCAGCAAGGGGAGGGTTAACACCGGGGAGCTGTTTTTT
>few|12|.|TRBV6-6|TRBJ2-7
CASSTGVRGQYF
TGTGCCAGCAGTACAGGGGTGCGGGGGCAGTACTTC
>.|14|.|TRBV28|TRBJ2-5
CASNANPIQETQYF
TGTGCCAGCAACGCCAACCCGATCCAAGAGACCCAGTACTTC
>.|16|TRBD2|TRBV10-3|TRBJ2-7
CAIRVETSGGYNEQYF
TGTGCCATCAGGGTAGAGACTAGCGGGGGATACAATGAGCAGTACTTC
>.|14|.|TRBV7-9|TRBJ1-6
CASSLALPHSPLHF
TGTGCCAGCAGCTTAGCACTCCCGCACTCACCCCTCCACTTT
>.|14|.|TRBV7-6|TRBJ2-7
CASSLDFTTYEQYF
TGTGCCAGCAGCCTTGATTTTACCACCTACGAGCAGTACTTC
>.|15|.|TRBV20-1|TRBJ2-4
CSAKPMVSSLWEQYF
TGCAGTGCCAAACCCATGGTTTCGAGTCTGTGGGAGCAGTACTTC
>.|17|.|TRBV30|TRBJ1-2
CAWTSGYGAGVNYGYTF
TGTGCCTGGACATCCGGTTACGGGGCGGGGGTAAACTATGGCTACACCTTC
>.|16|TRBD1|TRBV5-1|TRBJ2-1
CASSPLQGGTYNEQFF
TGCGCCAGCAGCCCATTACAGGGGGGCACTTACAATGAGCAGTTCTTC
>.|11|.|TRBV6-2/TRBV6-3|TRBJ1-1
CASSSTRRAFF
TGTGCCAGCAGCAGTACCCGTCGAGCTTTCTTT
>.|14|.|TRBV11-2|TRBJ2-7
CASSRTEITYEQYF
TGTGCCAGCAGCCGGACAGAGATCACCTACGAGCAGTACTTC
>.|15|TRBD1|TRBV2|TRBJ2-1
CASRLDRANYNEQFF
TGTGCCAGCAGACTCGACAGGGCGAACTACAATGAGCAGTTCTTC
>few|13|TRBD2|TRBV6-2/TRBV6-3|TRBJ2-7
CATRAGGLYEQYF
TGTGCCACCAGGGCGGGAGGACTCTACGAGCAGTACTTC
>.|13|TRBD1|TRBV29-1|TRBJ1-2
CSVIRGFGYGYTF
TGCAGCGTTATCAGGGGGTTTGGCTATGGCTACACCTTC
>.|16|TRBD2|TRBV29-1|TRBJ2-4
CSVEPKRELVYNEQYF
TGCAGCGTAGAACCTAAGCGGGAGTTAGTGTACAATGAGCAGTACTTC
>.|12|.|TRBV12-3/TRBV12-4|TRBJ2-1
CASSLSGGREFF
TGTGCCAGCAGTTTAAGTGGGGGACGGGAGTTCTTC